A single sample is the source of the 3 T cell receptor beta chains below, sequenced in a study of blood T cell repertoires in COVID-19. Some clones are missing from TCRdb's copy, which holds only in-frame ones; the method was immunoSEQ multiplex PCR. The sample holds 200,000 to 250,000 clones, more than 75% seen once. Sample: peripheral blood. These receptors came from a woman aged 40 to 55 with acute or convalescent COVID-19.

V usage is TRBV24-1 and J usage is TRBJ1-1; 8 positions agree with TRBD1. V trimming: 3 bases; J trimming: 4 bases; junction bases outside the gene matches: 6. The CDR3 is made up of 15 amino acids. The germline gives CDR1 KGHDR, CDR2 SFDVKD. CDR3 region: CATSDNGQGSTEAFF. DNA for the CDR3: TGTGCCACCAGTGATAACGGACAGGGAAGCACTGAAGCTTTCTTT.

The chain combines TRBV27 with TRBJ1-5; 8 nucleotides align to TRBD1. V was clipped by 5 bases and J by 0 bases; unmatched bases: 6. This CDR3 has 16 residues. The germline V gene has CDR1 MNHEY and CDR2 SMNVEV (reference sequence). The CDR3 loop reads CASSPQGAVSNQPQHF. In DNA form, the CDR3 reads TGTGCCAGCAGTCCCCAGGGGGCGGTTAGCAATCAGCCCCAGCATTTT.

This sequence joins TRBV24-1 and TRBJ2-3; 10 bases fit TRBD1. There are 16 residues in the CDR3. V shed 3 bases, J shed 5 bases, and the junction held 7 bases outside the gene matches. The germline V gene encodes CDR1 KGHDR and CDR2 SFDVKD. Here the CDR3 reads CATSDQDRGQIDTQYF. DNA for the CDR3: TGTGCCACCAGTGATCAAGACAGGGGGCAGATAGATACGCAGTATTTT.